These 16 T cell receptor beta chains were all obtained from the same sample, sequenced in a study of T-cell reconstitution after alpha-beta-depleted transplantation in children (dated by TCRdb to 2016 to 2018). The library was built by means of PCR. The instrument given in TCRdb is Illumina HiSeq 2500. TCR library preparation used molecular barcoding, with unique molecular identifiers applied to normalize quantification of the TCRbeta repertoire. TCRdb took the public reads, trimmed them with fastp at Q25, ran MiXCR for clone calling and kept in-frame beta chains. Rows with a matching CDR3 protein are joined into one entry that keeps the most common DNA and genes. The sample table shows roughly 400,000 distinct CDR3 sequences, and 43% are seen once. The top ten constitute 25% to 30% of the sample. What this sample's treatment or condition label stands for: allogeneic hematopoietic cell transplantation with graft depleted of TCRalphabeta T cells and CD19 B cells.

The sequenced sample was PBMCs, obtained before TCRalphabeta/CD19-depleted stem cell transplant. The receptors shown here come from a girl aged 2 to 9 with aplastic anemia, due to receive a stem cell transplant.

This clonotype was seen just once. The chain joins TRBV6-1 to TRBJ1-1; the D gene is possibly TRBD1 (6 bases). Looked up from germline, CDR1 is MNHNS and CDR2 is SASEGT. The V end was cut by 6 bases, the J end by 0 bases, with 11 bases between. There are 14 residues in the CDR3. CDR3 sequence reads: CASRAGVVNTEAFF. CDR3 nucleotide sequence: TGTGCCAGCAGGGCAGGGGTTGTGAACACTGAAGCTTTCTTT.

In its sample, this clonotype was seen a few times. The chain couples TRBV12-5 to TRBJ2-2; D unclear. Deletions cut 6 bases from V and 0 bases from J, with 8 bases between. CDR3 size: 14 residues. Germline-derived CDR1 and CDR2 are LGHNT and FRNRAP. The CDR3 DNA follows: TGTGCTAGTGGCTTAAACTCGAACACCGGGGAGCTGTTTTTT. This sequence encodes CASGLNSNTGELFF.

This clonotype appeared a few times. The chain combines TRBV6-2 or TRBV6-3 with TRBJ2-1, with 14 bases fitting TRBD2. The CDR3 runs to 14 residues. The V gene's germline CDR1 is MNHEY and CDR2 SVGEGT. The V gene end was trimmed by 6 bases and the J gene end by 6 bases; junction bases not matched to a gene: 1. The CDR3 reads CASRGLAGVNEQFF. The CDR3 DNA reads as TGTGCCAGCAGGGGACTAGCGGGAGTCAATGAGCAGTTCTTC.

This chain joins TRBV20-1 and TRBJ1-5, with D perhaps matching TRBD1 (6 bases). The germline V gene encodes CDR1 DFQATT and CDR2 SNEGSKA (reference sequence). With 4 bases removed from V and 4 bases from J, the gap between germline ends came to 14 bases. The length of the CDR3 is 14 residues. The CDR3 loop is CSANIGGGNQPQHF. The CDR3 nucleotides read TGCAGTGCTAACATAGGGGGGGGAAATCAGCCCCAGCATTTT.

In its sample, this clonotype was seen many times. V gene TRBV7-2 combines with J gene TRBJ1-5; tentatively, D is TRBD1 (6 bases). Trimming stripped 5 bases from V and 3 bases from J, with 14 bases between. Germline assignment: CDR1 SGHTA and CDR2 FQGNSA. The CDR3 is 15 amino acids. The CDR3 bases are TGTGCCAGCAGCCAGGATAGGGGGATCAATCAGCCCCAGCATTTT. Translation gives CASSQDRGINQPQHF.

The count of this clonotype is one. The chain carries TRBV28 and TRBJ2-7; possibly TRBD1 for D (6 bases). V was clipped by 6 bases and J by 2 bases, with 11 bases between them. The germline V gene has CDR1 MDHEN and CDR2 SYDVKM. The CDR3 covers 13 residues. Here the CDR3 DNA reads TGTGCCAGCAGCCGACAGGAACCCTACGAGCAGTACTTC. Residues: CASSRQEPYEQYF.

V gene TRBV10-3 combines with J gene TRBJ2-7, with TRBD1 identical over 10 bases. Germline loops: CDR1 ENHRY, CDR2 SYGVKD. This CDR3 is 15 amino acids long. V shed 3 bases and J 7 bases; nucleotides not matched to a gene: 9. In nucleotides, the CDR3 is TGTGCCATCAGTGAACCGGGACAGGGGTTTCAGGAGCAGTACTTC. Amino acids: CAISEPGQGFQEQYF.

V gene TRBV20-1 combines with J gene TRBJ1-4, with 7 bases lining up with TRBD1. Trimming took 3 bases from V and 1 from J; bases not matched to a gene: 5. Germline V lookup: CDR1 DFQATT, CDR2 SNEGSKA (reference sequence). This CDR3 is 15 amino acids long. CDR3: CSARDYRGTNEKLFF. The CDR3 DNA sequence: TGCAGTGCTAGGGACTACAGGGGAACTAATGAAAAACTGTTTTTT.

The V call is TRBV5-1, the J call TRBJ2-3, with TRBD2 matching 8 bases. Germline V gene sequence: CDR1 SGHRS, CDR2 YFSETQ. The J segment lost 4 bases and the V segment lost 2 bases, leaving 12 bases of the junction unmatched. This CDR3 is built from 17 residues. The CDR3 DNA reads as TGCGCCAGCAGCTTAGCGGGGGCAAACTTCCTCTCAGATACGCAGTATTTT. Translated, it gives CASSLAGANFLSDTQYF.

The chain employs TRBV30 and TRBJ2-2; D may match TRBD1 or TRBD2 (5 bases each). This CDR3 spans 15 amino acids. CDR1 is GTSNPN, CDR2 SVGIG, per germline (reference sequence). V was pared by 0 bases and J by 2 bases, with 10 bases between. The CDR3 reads CAWSVKGTNTGELFF. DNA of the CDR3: TGTGCCTGGAGTGTCAAGGGGACCAACACCGGGGAGCTGTTTTTT. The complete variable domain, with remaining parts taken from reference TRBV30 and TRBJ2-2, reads SQTIHQWPATLVQPVGSPLSLECTVEGTSNPNLYWYRQAAGRGLQLLFYSVGIGQISSEVPQNLSASRPQDRQFILSSKKLLLSDSGFYLCAWSVKGTNTGELFFGEGSRLTVL.

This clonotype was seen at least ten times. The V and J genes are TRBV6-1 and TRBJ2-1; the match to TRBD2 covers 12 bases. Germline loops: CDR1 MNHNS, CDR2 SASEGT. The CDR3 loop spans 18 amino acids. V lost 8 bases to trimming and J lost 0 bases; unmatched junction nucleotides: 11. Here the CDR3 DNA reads TGTGCCAGCTCGGGGGCTCTAGCGGGAGGGAGCTCCTACAATGAGCAGTTCTTC. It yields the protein CASSGALAGGSSYNEQFF.

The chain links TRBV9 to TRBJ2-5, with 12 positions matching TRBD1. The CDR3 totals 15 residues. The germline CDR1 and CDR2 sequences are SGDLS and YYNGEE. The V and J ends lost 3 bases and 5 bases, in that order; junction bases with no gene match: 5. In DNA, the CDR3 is TGTGCCAGCAGCGACCGGGACAGGGGGCTGGAGACCCAGTACTTC. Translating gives CASSDRDRGLETQYF.

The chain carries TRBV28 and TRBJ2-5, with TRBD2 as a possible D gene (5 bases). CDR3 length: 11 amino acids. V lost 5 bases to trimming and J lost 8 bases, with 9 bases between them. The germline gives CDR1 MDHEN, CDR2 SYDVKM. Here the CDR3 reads CASSPRGTQYF. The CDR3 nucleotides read TGTGCCAGCAGTCCCCGGGGTACCCAGTACTTC.

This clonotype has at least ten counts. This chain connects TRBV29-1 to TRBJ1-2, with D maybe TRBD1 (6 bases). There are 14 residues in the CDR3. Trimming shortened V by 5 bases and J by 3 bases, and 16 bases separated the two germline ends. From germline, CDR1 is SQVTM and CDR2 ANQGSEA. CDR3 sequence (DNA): TGCAGCGTTAACGATAGGACAGCCTACTATGGCTACACCTTC. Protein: CSVNDRTAYYGYTF.

CDR3 bases: TGTGCCAGCAGTTACTCGGATGTCTCACAACCCAGAAATGAGCAGTTCTTC. It specifies CASSYSDVSQPRNEQFF. The chain combines TRBV6-5 with TRBJ2-1; D is ambiguous. CDR1 is MNHEY, CDR2 SVGAGI, per germline. This CDR3 is built from 17 residues. The V and J ends lost 0 bases and 7 bases respectively, with 19 bases between them.

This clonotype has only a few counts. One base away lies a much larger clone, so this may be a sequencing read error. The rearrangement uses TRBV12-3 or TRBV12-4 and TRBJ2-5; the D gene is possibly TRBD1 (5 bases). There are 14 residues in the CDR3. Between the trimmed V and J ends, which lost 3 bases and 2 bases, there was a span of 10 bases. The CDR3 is CASSFAGQQETQYF. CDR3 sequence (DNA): TGTGCCAGCAGTTTTGCAGGGCAGCAAGAGACCCAGTACTTC.